Each of the 15 T cell receptor beta chains below was sequenced from the same sample in a study of T cells in Graves' hyperthyroidism and ophthalmopathy. Amplification yielded TCR beta CDR3 regions, with RNA transcripts as the source. First-round RT-PCR targeting the TCR CDR3 was performed with the HTBI primer set. TCRdb re-called the multiplex PCR reads with MiXCR, one entry per CDR3 protein. Of about 710,000 distinct CDR3 sequences detected, roughly 15% appear once; the ten largest clones hold approximately 8%. Input material: blood. The origin of the receptors is a man between 18 and 35 years old with Graves' hyperthyroidism.

The J gene is TRBJ2-7, the V gene TRBV5-1; 9 positions match TRBD2. V dropped 4 bases and J dropped 9; count of bases not matched to a gene: 14. The CDR3 is made up of 15 amino acids. The germline V gene encodes CDR1 SGHRS and CDR2 YFSETQ. CDR3 DNA: TGCGCCAGCAGCCCGCTTCGAGCGGGAGGCTCCTGGCAGTACTTC. The encoded protein is CASSPLRAGGSWQYF. The entire variable domain, with the rest obtained from reference TRBV5-1 and TRBJ2-7, is as follows: KAGVTQTPRYLIKTRGQQVTLSCSPISGHRSVSWYQQTPGQGLQFLFEYFSETQRNKGNFPGRFSGRQFSNSRSEMNVSTLELGDSALYLCASSPLRAGGSWQYFGPGTRLTVT.

CDR3 residues: CASSPAATSTDTQYF. The CDR3 DNA sequence: TGTGCCAGCAGCCCAGCGGCCACATCCACAGATACGCAGTATTTT. This rearrangement joins TRBV5-4 to TRBJ2-3, with D maybe TRBD2 (5 bases). Germline CDR1 is SGHNT and CDR2 is YYREEE (reference sequence). Trimming took 4 bases from V and 2 from J, leaving 14 bases between them. The CDR3 has 15 amino acids.

This chain uses TRBV7-9 with TRBJ1-6; TRBD1 is a possible D gene (5 bases). The CDR3 runs 13 residues. The germline V and J ends were trimmed by 7 bases and 10 bases, with 14 bases remaining between them. Germline V gives CDR1 SEHNR, CDR2 FQNEAQ (reference sequence). CDR3 in DNA: TGTGCCAGCACCTTCGTGGGGGGGTCACCCCTCCACTTT. This gives the protein CASTFVGGSPLHF.

This clonotype was seen repeatedly, ten times or more. The chain joins TRBV28 to TRBJ2-7, with D maybe TRBD1 (6 bases). Trimming left V 4 bases short and J 0 bases short, with 22 bases between. CDR3 length: 18 residues. Germline assignment: CDR1 MDHEN and CDR2 SYDVKM. The CDR3 loop is CASSSTRTAMSSSYEQYF. CDR3 DNA: TGTGCCAGCAGTTCGACCCGGACAGCTATGAGTAGCTCCTACGAGCAGTACTTC.

The chain carries TRBV14 and TRBJ1-1; D is undetermined. Germline assignment: CDR1 SGHDN and CDR2 FVKESK. V was cut by 1 base and J by 3 bases, with 6 bases left in between. The CDR3 length is 13 residues. CDR3 amino acids: CASSQVQYTEAFF. The DNA of the CDR3 is TGTGCCAGCAGCCAAGTACAGTACACTGAAGCTTTCTTT. Filled out from reference TRBV14 and TRBJ1-1, the complete variable domain reads EAGVTQFPSHSVIEKGQTVTLRCDPISGHDNLYWYRRVMGKEIKFLLHFVKESKQDESGMPNNRFLAERTGGTYSTLKVQPAELEDSGVYFCASSQVQYTEAFFGQGTRLTVV.

This clonotype was counted at least ten times. The chain combines TRBV20-1 with TRBJ2-1; 10 positions match TRBD2. Looked up from germline, CDR1 is DFQATT and CDR2 is SNEGSKA (reference sequence). The CDR3 is 13 residues long. V lost 8 bases, J lost 9 bases, and 10 bases stayed unmatched. In DNA, the CDR3 is TGCAGTCCAGGGGGGGCTAGCGGGAGTGAGCAGTTCTTC. Amino acids: CSPGGASGSEQFF.

Many counts were recorded for this clonotype. The genes are TRBV2 and TRBJ2-7; a weak D match, TRBD1 (6 bases). Trimming removed 7 bases at V and 2 bases at J, with 15 bases between. Germline V CDR1 and CDR2: SNHLY, FYNNEI. CDR3 length: 14 residues. Here the CDR3 DNA reads TGTGCCAGCAAGGATGGGCAGGGGACCTACGAGCAGTACTTC. Translation gives CASKDGQGTYEQYF.

This clonotype was picked up many times. The chain combines TRBV7-8 with TRBJ2-1; a weak D match, TRBD2 (7 bases). Germline CDR1 SGHVS, CDR2 FQNEAQ. The CDR3 covers 12 residues. V shed 9 bases and J shed 9 bases, with 15 bases lying between them. In DNA form, the CDR3 reads TGTGCCAGTTTATCGGGGGGCGGTGAGCAGTTCTTC. This gives the protein CASLSGGGEQFF.

This clonotype was counted at least ten times. This rearrangement joins TRBV2 to TRBJ2-5; D uncertain. This CDR3 spans 13 amino acids. The germline CDR1 and CDR2 sequences are SNHLY and FYNNEI. V was cut by 6 bases and J by 1 base, with 9 bases left in between. CDR3 coding DNA: TGTGCCAGCAGGAGGCCTTTCCAAGAGACCCAGTACTTC. Translation gives CASRRPFQETQYF.

The chain employs TRBV20-1 and TRBJ2-1; possibly TRBD2 for D (5 bases). Germline loops: CDR1 DFQATT, CDR2 SNEGSKA (reference sequence). V was cut by 3 bases and J by 8 bases, with 26 bases left in between. CDR3 size: 17 residues. The CDR3 loop reads CSARGRLRDKGTDEQFF. The CDR3 DNA reads TGCAGTGCTAGGGGCAGGTTGAGGGATAAAGGAACCGATGAGCAGTTCTTC.

This clonotype was picked up many times. V usage is TRBV28 and J usage is TRBJ2-1; D is uncertain. The germline gives CDR1 MDHEN, CDR2 SYDVKM. The V and J ends lost 5 bases and 9 bases respectively, with 8 bases between them. The CDR3 consists of 11 residues. The CDR3 sequence: CASSTHSEQFF. CDR3 in DNA: TGTGCCAGCAGTACCCACAGTGAGCAGTTCTTC.

The chain carries TRBV9 and TRBJ2-1; TRBD1 agrees at 7 bases. There are 16 residues in the CDR3. V dropped 4 bases and J dropped 1; count of bases not matched to a gene: 8. CDR1 and CDR2 (germline): SGDLS, YYNGEE. The CDR3 reads CASSPRTGMSYNEQFF. The CDR3 region has the DNA TGTGCCAGCAGCCCCCGGACAGGAATGTCCTACAATGAGCAGTTCTTC.

This clonotype was counted at least ten times. A read error is likely, as this CDR3 ends without the conserved phenylalanine or tryptophan. The J gene is TRBJ2-1, the V gene TRBV2; 7 bases are shared with TRBD1. The CDR3 contains 16 residues. J was trimmed by 7 bases and V by 7 bases; bases with no gene match: 16. Germline V gene data show CDR1 as SNHLY and CDR2 as FYNNEI. The CDR3 protein is CASNRGRNPTENEQFL. The CDR3 bases are TGTGCCAGCAACAGGGGCAGAAACCCAACTGAAAATGAGCAGTTCCTC.

This sequence joins TRBV18 and TRBJ2-7; 7 bases match TRBD2. CDR1 and CDR2 from the germline V gene are KGHSH and LQKENI. CDR3 size: 16 residues. With 6 bases clipped from V and 4 bases from J, the junction kept 15 bases outside the gene matches. The CDR3 nucleotides read TGTGCCAGCTCCGTTTGGGGCGGGAGCCCCCAATACGAGCAGTACTTC. Its translation: CASSVWGGSPQYEQYF.

This clonotype was picked up many times. V gene TRBV2 combines with J gene TRBJ2-7; 7 bases align to TRBD1. CDR1 and CDR2 from the germline V gene are SNHLY and FYNNEI. J lost 0 bases, V lost 5 bases, and 4 bases had no gene match. The CDR3 is 14 residues long. In DNA form, the CDR3 reads TGTGCCAGCAGTAGGGACAGAAACTCCTACGAGCAGTACTTC. This codes for CASSRDRNSYEQYF.